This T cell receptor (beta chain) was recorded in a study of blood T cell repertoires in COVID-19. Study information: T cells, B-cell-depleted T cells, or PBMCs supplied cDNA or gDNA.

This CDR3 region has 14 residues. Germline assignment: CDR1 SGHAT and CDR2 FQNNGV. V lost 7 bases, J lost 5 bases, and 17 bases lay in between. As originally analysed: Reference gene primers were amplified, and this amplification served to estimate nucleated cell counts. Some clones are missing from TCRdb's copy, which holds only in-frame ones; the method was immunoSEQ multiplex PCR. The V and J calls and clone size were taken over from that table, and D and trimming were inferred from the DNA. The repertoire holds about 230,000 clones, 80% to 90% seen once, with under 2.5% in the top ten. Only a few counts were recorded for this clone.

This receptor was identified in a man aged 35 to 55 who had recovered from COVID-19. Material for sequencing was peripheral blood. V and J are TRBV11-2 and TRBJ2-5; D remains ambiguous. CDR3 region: CASTEGSTGETQYF. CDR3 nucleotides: TGTGCCAGCACCGAAGGCTCGACCGGGGAGACCCAGTACTTC.